The 11 T cell receptor beta chains listed next were all sequenced from one sample in a study of T cell responses to AZD1222 COVID-19 vaccine. Clones were read by immunoSEQ multiplex PCR, and TCRdb kept only the in-frame ones, dropping some. The sample lists 95,000 to 120,000 clones, around 89% seen once, with almost 6.5% in the top ten. The sample consisted of peripheral blood, taken 28 days after the second AZD1222 dose. Receptor source: an adult who received the AZD1222 COVID-19 vaccine.

This chain uses TRBV18 with TRBJ1-2, with 9 bases lining up with TRBD1. The CDR3 spans 13 residues. In germline, CDR1 is KGHSH, CDR2 LQKENI. V gave up 0 bases and J gave up 13 bases; unmatched junction bases: 6. CDR3 region: CASSPPGTGPGTF. The DNA of the CDR3 is TGTGCCAGCTCACCACCGGGGACAGGGCCGGGCACCTTC.

This chain uses TRBV5-6 with TRBJ1-5; TRBD1 matches at 9 bases. The germline V gene encodes CDR1 SGHDT and CDR2 YYEEEE. The V segment lost 2 bases and the J segment 5 bases; nucleotides outside the gene matches: 8. This CDR3 has 16 residues. CDR3 coding DNA: TGTGCCAGCAGCTTATACAGGGGGCCGGGGGATCAGCCCCAGCATTTT. It encodes CASSLYRGPGDQPQHF.

The chain joins TRBV20-1 to TRBJ2-5; 8 bases align to TRBD2. In germline, CDR1 is DFQATT, CDR2 SNEGSKA (reference sequence). CDR3 size: 13 residues. Trimming took 3 bases from V and 5 from J; bases not matched to a gene: 5. CDR3 DNA sequence: TGCAGTGCTAGTCCGGGGGGGCGCGAGACCCAGTACTTC. Amino acid sequence: CSASPGGRETQYF.

On this clone itself: Other DNA sequences of this sample code for an identical CDR3. This chain links TRBV2 with TRBJ1-3; D gene ambiguous. The CDR3 extends over 12 amino acids. Germline assignment: CDR1 SNHLY and CDR2 FYNNEI. V lost 3 bases and J lost 4, with 4 bases in between. The CDR3 sequence is CASSELGNTIYF. Written as DNA, the CDR3 is TGTGCCAGCAGTGAGCTGGGAAACACCATATATTTT. The whole variable domain, filled in from reference TRBV2 and TRBJ1-3, reads EPEVTQTPSHQVTQMGQEVILRCVPISNHLYFYWYRQILGQKVEFLVSFYNNEISEKSEIFDDQFSVERPDGSNFTLKIRSTKLEDSAMYFCASSELGNTIYFGEGSWLTVV.

The chain's CDR3 is CASSLSRDGNTEAFF. CDR3 DNA: TGTGCCAGCTCACTTTCGAGGGACGGGAACACTGAAGCTTTCTTT. V is TRBV18 and J is TRBJ1-1; possibly TRBD1 for D (5 bases). V shed 4 bases and J shed 1 base, with 13 bases lying between them. Germline values: CDR1 KGHSH, CDR2 LQKENI. The CDR3 spans 15 residues.

The chain links TRBV29-1 to TRBJ1-2; no reliable D call. V lost 7 bases and J lost 5, with 8 bases in between. The CDR3 runs 10 residues. Germline V CDR1 and CDR2: SQVTM, ANQGSEA. The CDR3 sequence: CSDEGYGYTF. The CDR3 nucleotides read TGCAGCGACGAGGGATATGGCTACACCTTC. The entire variable domain, with the rest obtained from reference TRBV29-1 and TRBJ1-2, is as follows: SAVISQKPSRDICQRGTSLTIQCQVDSQVTMMFWYRQQPGQSLTLIATANQGSEATYESGFVIDKFPISRPNLTFSTLTVSNMSPEDSSIYLCSDEGYGYTFGSGTRLTVV.

The V and J genes are TRBV12-2 and TRBJ1-5; the tabulated D call, TRBD1, remains unverified against the DNA. TRBV12-2 is listed as a pseudogene. The CDR3 has 18 residues. This chain's CDR3 is CASRRREPAGDSNQPQHF. As DNA, the CDR3 is TGTGCAAGTCGCAGACGAGAACCTGCAGGGGATAGCAATCAGCCCCAGCATTTT.

The CDR3 nucleotides read TGTGCCAGCAAACAGAACAGGGAGACCCAGTACTTC. Its protein is CASKQNRETQYF. The chain couples TRBV2 to TRBJ2-5, with a weak D call TRBD1 (5 bases). Germline V gene lookup returns CDR1 SNHLY and CDR2 FYNNEI. The CDR3 loop spans 12 amino acids. Trimming removed 7 bases from V and 5 bases from J, with 11 bases in between.

The V gene is TRBV7-2, the J gene TRBJ2-7, with a possible D match to TRBD1 (6 bases). Trimming removed 5 bases from V and 2 bases from J, with 16 bases in between. The CDR3 runs 15 residues. CDR1 and CDR2 (germline): SGHTA, FQGNSA. For the CDR3, the DNA is TGTGCCAGCAGCACTCAGGGACAAAATCCCTACGAGCAGTACTTC. Residues: CASSTQGQNPYEQYF.

The chain joins TRBV4-3 to TRBJ1-1; 7 nucleotides match TRBD1. With 4 bases clipped from V and 3 bases from J, the junction kept 8 bases outside the gene matches. Germline assignment: CDR1 LGHNA and CDR2 YSLEER. The CDR3 is made up of 15 amino acids. For the CDR3, the DNA is TGCGCCAGCAGCCGGGTCGACAGGGTGGACACTGAAGCTTTCTTT. Its translation is CASSRVDRVDTEAFF.

The chain joins TRBV3-1 (or the pseudogene TRBV3-2) to TRBJ2-4; 7 bases map to TRBD1. V shed 3 bases and J 6 bases; nucleotides not matched to a gene: 5. CDR1 and CDR2 from the germline V gene are LGHDT and YNNKEL (reference sequence). The CDR3 covers 14 residues. The CDR3 region is CASSQWDRRNIQYF. Written as DNA, the CDR3 is TGTGCCAGCAGCCAGTGGGACAGAAGAAACATTCAGTACTTC.